A single sample gave rise to the 11 T cell receptor beta chains below, sequenced in a study of T cell responses to AZD1222 COVID-19 vaccine. Assay used: immunoSEQ multiplex PCR; TCRdb lists only in-frame clones, some missing. The sample contains 65,000 to 100,000 clones, 88% of which appear only once. Here the sequenced sample was peripheral blood, taken 28 days after the second AZD1222 dose. These receptors all stem from an adult who received the AZD1222 COVID-19 vaccine.

Worth noting for this clone: This same CDR3 is encoded by further DNA sequences in the sample. This chain connects TRBV18 to TRBJ1-5, with 8 bases matching TRBD1. Germline V gene data show CDR1 as KGHSH and CDR2 as LQKENI. CDR3 length: 15 amino acids. Trimming removed 3 bases from V and 2 bases from J; junction bases left unmatched: 3. The CDR3 nucleotides are TGTGCCAGCTCACCTCCGGGACAGGGCAATCAGCCCCAGCATTTT. This sequence encodes CASSPPGQGNQPQHF. Full variable domain (outside the CDR3, taken from reference TRBV18 and TRBJ1-5): NAGVMQNPRHLVRRRGQEARLRCSPMKGHSHVYWYRQLPEEGLKFMVYLQKENIIDESGMPKERFSAEFPKEGPSILRIQQVVRGDSAAYFCASSPPGQGNQPQHFGDGTRLSIL.

This clone was counted a single time. J is TRBJ1-1 and V is TRBV30; D is possibly TRBD1 (5 bases). Looked up from germline, CDR1 is GTSNPN and CDR2 is SVGIG (reference sequence). The CDR3 has 15 residues. V lost 2 bases and J lost 1, with 14 bases in between. CDR3 sequence (DNA): TGTGCCTGGAGTACAGAGGGACTGGCGAACACTGAAGCTTTCTTT. Encoded protein: CAWSTEGLANTEAFF.

This chain joins TRBV2 and TRBJ2-5; 7 nucleotides agree with TRBD2. There are 13 residues in the CDR3. The ends lost 4 bases at V and 5 bases at J; junction bases unmatched: 4. CDR1 is SNHLY, CDR2 FYNNEI, per germline. This CDR3 reads CASSVTSWETQYF. The DNA for the CDR3 is TGTGCCAGCAGTGTGACTAGCTGGGAGACCCAGTACTTC.

The V gene is TRBV10-3, the J gene TRBJ2-3; TRBD2 matches at 8 bases. This CDR3 region has 14 residues. CDR1 and CDR2 from the germline V gene are ENHRY and SYGVKD. After removal of 4 bases from V and 1 base from J, the junction contained 1 base not matched to a gene. CDR3 DNA: TGTGCCATCAGTGGTAGCGGGGGCACAGATACGCAGTATTTT. This encodes CAISGSGGTDTQYF.

J is TRBJ2-1 and V is TRBV10-2, with D hard to call. This CDR3 has 13 amino acids. Germline lookup yields CDR1 WSHSY and CDR2 SAAADI. V lost 1 base to trimming and J lost 3 bases, with 4 bases between them. This CDR3 reads CASSEYSYNEQFF. DNA of the CDR3: TGCGCCAGCAGTGAGTACAGCTACAATGAGCAGTTCTTC.

The chain joins TRBV25-1 to TRBJ1-6; a weak D match, TRBD1 (5 bases). Trimming cost V 3 bases and J 7 bases, with 13 bases left between them. The CDR3 contains 15 residues. Germline-derived CDR1 and CDR2 are MGHDK and SYGVNS. CDR3 sequence reads: CASSDGGATNSPLHF. CDR3 DNA sequence: TGTGCCAGCAGTGACGGAGGGGCGACCAATTCACCCCTCCACTTT.

This chain joins TRBV4-3 and TRBJ2-1; 9 positions agree with TRBD1. Trimming at V came to 2 bases and at J to 4 bases, leaving 6 bases not matched to a gene. The CDR3 spans 16 residues. From germline, CDR1 is LGHNA and CDR2 YSLEER. The CDR3 DNA sequence: TGCGCCAGCAGCCAACCACCGGGACAGGGATACAATGAGCAGTTCTTC. This encodes CASSQPPGQGYNEQFF.

The sample holds a few counts of this clone. The J gene is TRBJ2-1, the V gene TRBV5-1; D remains unclear. Trimming left V 0 bases short and J 9 bases short, with 4 bases between. The germline V gene has CDR1 SGHRS and CDR2 YFSETQ. The CDR3 contains 11 residues. CDR3 protein: CASSLEGEQFF. In nucleotides, the CDR3 is TGCGCCAGCAGCTTGGAGGGTGAGCAGTTCTTC.

This clone showed up just once. This rearrangement joins TRBV30 to TRBJ2-3; a possible D gene is TRBD1 (5 bases). Trimming cost V 1 base and J 6 bases, with 5 bases left between them. CDR3 length equals 11 residues. Germline CDR1 is GTSNPN and CDR2 is SVGIG (reference sequence). CDR3 protein: CAWSEGDTQYF. CDR3 coding DNA: TGTGCCTGGAGTGAGGGGGATACGCAGTATTTT.

The chain combines TRBV9 with TRBJ2-3, with D perhaps TRBD1 (5 bases). The V end lost 0 bases, the J end lost 2 bases, and 13 bases lay between the germline ends. CDR1 SGDLS and CDR2 YYNGEE come from the germline V gene. This CDR3 has 16 residues. The CDR3: CASSVEGVRSTDTQYF. In DNA, the CDR3 is TGTGCCAGCAGCGTAGAAGGGGTTAGATCCACAGATACGCAGTATTTT.

This chain uses TRBV30 with TRBJ1-6; maybe TRBD1 (6 bases). Germline-derived CDR1 and CDR2 are GTSNPN and SVGIG (reference sequence). With 0 bases removed from V and 5 bases from J, the gap between germline ends came to 11 bases. The CDR3 is made up of 15 amino acids. CDR3 coding DNA: TGTGCCTGGAGTGTAGGGACACACAATAATTCACCCCTCCACTTT. Its protein is CAWSVGTHNNSPLHF.